One sample yielded the 15 T cell receptor beta chains listed below, sequenced in a study of beta chain features in type 1 diabetes. No cognate antigen is known for these TCRs. Study-wide results and limits: Shorter TCRB CDR3s, moderately but significantly so, were found in Type 1 diabetes patients in all four CD4+ subsets.

Expressed TCRB transcripts were sequenced, since all the RNA that had been isolated was reverse transcribed. TCRdb keeps only in-frame clones here, not all; method: immunoSEQ multiplex PCR. The table lists 250,000 to 350,000 clones, around an eighth of them singletons. The sequenced sample consisted of naive CD4+ T cells from blood. The origin of the receptors is a young man with type 1 diabetes.

The chain combines TRBV19 with TRBJ2-1, with 7 positions matching TRBD1. V dropped 6 bases and J dropped 9; count of bases not matched to a gene: 8. The CDR3 consists of 13 residues. Germline CDR1 LNHDA, CDR2 SQIVND (reference sequence). The chain's CDR3 is CASSRQGPGEQFF. The DNA for the CDR3 is TGTGCCAGTAGCAGACAGGGCCCGGGTGAGCAGTTCTTC.

This clone turned up a few times. The V call is TRBV18, the J call TRBJ1-1; the match to TRBD1 covers 9 bases. Germline V lookup: CDR1 KGHSH, CDR2 LQKENI. The CDR3 runs 16 residues. V dropped 2 bases and J dropped 7; count of bases not matched to a gene: 11. For the CDR3, the DNA is TGTGCCAGCTCACCATCACCTGGACAGGGGAAGGTTGAAGCTTTCTTT. This sequence encodes CASSPSPGQGKVEAFF. The whole variable domain, filled in from reference TRBV18 and TRBJ1-1, reads NAGVMQNPRHLVRRRGQEARLRCSPMKGHSHVYWYRQLPEEGLKFMVYLQKENIIDESGMPKERFSAEFPKEGPSILRIQQVVRGDSAAYFCASSPSPGQGKVEAFFGQGTRLTVV.

There are a few counts of this clone. The chain has TRBV7-3 and TRBJ2-3; 8 positions match TRBD2. This CDR3 is built from 15 residues. Trimming took 5 bases from V and 1 from J; bases not matched to a gene: 5. CDR1 is SGHTA, CDR2 FQGTGA, per germline. This CDR3 is CASSPSAGGTDTQYF. Written as DNA, the CDR3 is TGTGCCAGCAGCCCCTCAGCGGGGGGCACAGATACGCAGTATTTT. The full variable domain, its missing parts supplied by reference TRBV7-3 and TRBJ2-3, is GAGVSQTPSNKVTEKGKYVELRCDPISGHTALYWYRQSLGQGPEFLIYFQGTGAADDSGLPNDRFFAVRPEGSVSTLKIQRTERGDSAVYLCASSPSAGGTDTQYFGPGTRLTVL.

This rearrangement joins TRBV7-8 to TRBJ2-7; D is uncertain. Looked up from germline, CDR1 is SGHVS and CDR2 is FQNEAQ. This CDR3 is 15 amino acids long. V dropped 1 base and J dropped 5 bases, with 15 bases sitting between them. This CDR3 is CASSLVETIGNEQYF. Written as DNA, the CDR3 is TGTGCCAGCAGCTTAGTTGAGACAATCGGAAACGAGCAGTACTTC.

This clone was detected only a few times. The genes are TRBV7-2 and TRBJ1-5; D is undetermined. The CDR3 contains 14 residues. The V end was cut by 1 base, the J end by 1 base, with 5 bases between. The V gene's germline CDR1 is SGHTA and CDR2 FQGNSA. The DNA of the CDR3 is TGTGCCAGCAGCTTAGTAGCCAGCAATCAGCCCCAGCATTTT. Its protein product is CASSLVASNQPQHF.

In its sample, this clone was seen a few times. V usage is TRBV9 and J usage is TRBJ2-2, with D hard to call. V was cut by 6 bases and J by 7 bases, with 13 bases left in between. CDR3 size: 13 residues. Germline lookup yields CDR1 SGDLS and CDR2 YYNGEE. The DNA for the CDR3 is TGTGCCAGCACCCCCCTTGGCGGCGGGGAGCTGTTTTTT. It specifies CASTPLGGGELFF. The entire variable domain, with the rest obtained from reference TRBV9 and TRBJ2-2, is as follows: DSGVTQTPKHLITATGQRVTLRCSPRSGDLSVYWYQQSLDQGLQFLIQYYNGEERAKGNILERFSAQQFPDLHSELNLSSLELGDSALYFCASTPLGGGELFFGEGSRLTVL.

This clone was counted a few times. The CDR3 loop is CASSEQQGKQPQHF. The DNA for the CDR3 is TGTGCCAGCAGCGAACAACAGGGGAAGCAGCCCCAGCATTTT. The gene calls are TRBV7-2 and TRBJ1-5; TRBD1 matches at 7 bases. Germline CDR1 is SGHTA and CDR2 is FQGNSA. The J segment lost 7 bases and the V segment lost 5 bases, leaving 8 bases of the junction unmatched. The CDR3 is made up of 14 amino acids.

This clone has only a few counts. The rearrangement links TRBV5-1 to TRBJ2-5, with D maybe TRBD2 (6 bases). CDR1 SGHRS and CDR2 YFSETQ come from the germline V gene. Trimming pared 4 bases from V and 3 bases from J, leaving 16 bases between. The CDR3 runs to 15 residues. CDR3 nucleotides: TGCGCCAGCAGCCCTGGGGCTAGCGTAGAAGAGACCCAGTACTTC. Translating gives CASSPGASVEETQYF.

This clone was detected only a few times. The chain joins TRBV4-3 to TRBJ2-4; 10 bases agree with TRBD1. Unmatched junction bases numbered 15, after V lost 0 bases and J lost 1 base. The CDR3 spans 21 residues. Germline V CDR1 and CDR2: LGHNA, YSLEER. This CDR3 reads CASSQESMRQGAWAAKNIQYF. The CDR3 nucleotides are TGCGCCAGCAGCCAAGAATCTATGAGACAGGGGGCGTGGGCTGCCAAAAACATTCAGTACTTC.

This clone showed up just a few times. V gene TRBV6-1 combines with J gene TRBJ2-1, with 11 bases identical to TRBD2. The CDR3 has 15 amino acids. Trimming cost V 6 bases and J 6 bases; bases outside gene matches: 7. CDR1 is MNHNS, CDR2 SASEGT, per germline. The CDR3 loop is CASSLGLAGSNEQFF. CDR3 DNA: TGTGCCAGCAGCCTCGGACTAGCGGGTTCCAATGAGCAGTTCTTC.

The chain couples TRBV28 to TRBJ2-3; TRBD1 is a possible D gene (5 bases). Trimming shortened V by 7 bases and J by 2 bases, and 19 bases separated the two germline ends. CDR1 is MDHEN and CDR2 is SYDVKM in the germline V gene. The CDR3 contains 16 residues. CDR3 protein: CASTDRTPLITDTQYF. The CDR3 bases are TGTGCCAGCACGGACCGGACACCCCTAATCACAGATACGCAGTATTTT. Full variable domain (missing parts from reference TRBV28 and TRBJ2-3): DVKVTQSSRYLVKRTGEKVFLECVQDMDHENMFWYRQDPGLGLRLIYFSYDVKMKEKGDIPEGYSVSREKKERFSLILESASTNQTSMYLCASTDRTPLITDTQYFGPGTRLTVL.

V gene TRBV5-1 combines with J gene TRBJ1-2, with TRBD1 as a possible D gene (6 bases). The CDR3 loop spans 16 amino acids. The V gene lost 2 bases and the J gene lost 1 base, with 15 bases spanning the gap. In germline, CDR1 is SGHRS, CDR2 YFSETQ. CDR3 DNA: TGCGCCAGCAGCTTATTAACCGGGACAAGTAACTATGGCTACACCTTC. Encoded protein: CASSLLTGTSNYGYTF.

This clone has only a few counts. V and J are TRBV14 and TRBJ2-1, with a weak D call TRBD2 (6 bases). CDR1 is SGHDN and CDR2 is FVKESK in the germline V gene. The CDR3 covers 15 residues. Deletions cut 4 bases from V and 1 base from J, with 11 bases between. The CDR3 sequence is CASSRWLASYNEQFF. The CDR3 bases are TGTGCCAGCAGCCGGTGGCTAGCGTCCTACAATGAGCAGTTCTTC.

This chain joins TRBV9 and TRBJ2-1, with 8 bases identical to TRBD2. Germline lookup yields CDR1 SGDLS and CDR2 YYNGEE. CDR3 length: 14 amino acids. The J segment lost 9 bases and the V segment lost 2 bases, leaving 7 bases of the junction unmatched. The CDR3 DNA reads TGTGCCAGCAGCGTTAGCGGGACGGTCGGTGAGCAGTTCTTC. Translating it yields CASSVSGTVGEQFF.

J is TRBJ2-1 and V is TRBV6-5; 10 positions match TRBD1. The V gene end was trimmed by 6 bases and the J gene end by 3 bases; junction bases not matched to a gene: 5. The V gene's germline CDR1 is MNHEY and CDR2 SVGAGI. There are 15 residues in the CDR3. CDR3 in DNA: TGTGCCAGCAGGATCCGGGACAGGGGCTACAATGAGCAGTTCTTC. It specifies CASRIRDRGYNEQFF.